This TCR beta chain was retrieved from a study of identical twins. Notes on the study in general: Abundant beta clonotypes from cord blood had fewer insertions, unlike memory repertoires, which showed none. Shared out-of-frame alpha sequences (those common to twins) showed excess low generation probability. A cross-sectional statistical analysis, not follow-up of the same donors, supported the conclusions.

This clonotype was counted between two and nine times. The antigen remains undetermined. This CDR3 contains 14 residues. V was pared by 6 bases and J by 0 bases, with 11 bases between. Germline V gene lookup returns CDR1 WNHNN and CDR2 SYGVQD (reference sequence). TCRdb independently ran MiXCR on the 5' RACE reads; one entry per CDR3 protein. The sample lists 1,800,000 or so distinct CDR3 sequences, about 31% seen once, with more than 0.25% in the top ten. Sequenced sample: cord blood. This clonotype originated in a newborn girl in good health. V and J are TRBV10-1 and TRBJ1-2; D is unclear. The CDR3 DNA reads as TGCGCCAGCAGGGAGACGGTTTCTAACTATGGCTACACCTTC. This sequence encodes CASRETVSNYGYTF.